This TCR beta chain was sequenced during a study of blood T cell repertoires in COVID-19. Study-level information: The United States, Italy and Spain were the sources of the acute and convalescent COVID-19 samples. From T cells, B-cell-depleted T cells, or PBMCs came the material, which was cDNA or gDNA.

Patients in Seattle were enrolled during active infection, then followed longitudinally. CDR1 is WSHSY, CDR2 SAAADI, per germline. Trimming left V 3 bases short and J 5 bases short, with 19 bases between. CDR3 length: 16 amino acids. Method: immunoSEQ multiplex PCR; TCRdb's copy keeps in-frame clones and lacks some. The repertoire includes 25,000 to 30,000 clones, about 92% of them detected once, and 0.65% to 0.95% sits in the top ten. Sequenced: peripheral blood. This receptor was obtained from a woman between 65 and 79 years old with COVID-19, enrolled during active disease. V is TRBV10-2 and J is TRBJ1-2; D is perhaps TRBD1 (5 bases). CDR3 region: CASSETGEFLDYGYTF. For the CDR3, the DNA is TGCGCCAGCAGTGAAACGGGGGAATTCTTAGATTATGGCTACACCTTC.